These T cell receptor beta chains were read from a single sample in a study of PD-1 and CTLA-4 blockade in melanoma. Method: immunoSEQ multiplex PCR; TCRdb's copy keeps in-frame clones and lacks some. This table holds around 32,000 clones, 85% to 90% found once. Here the sequenced sample was CD8+ T cells from peripheral blood, taken before anti-PD-1 treatment. These receptors were obtained from a human donor with melanoma. CDR3s include the opening cysteine and the closing phenylalanine or tryptophan.

j_gene	v_gene	CDR3aa
TRBJ2-7	TRBV7-8	CASSLGAGGSYEQYF
TRBJ2-7	TRBV7-9	CASSLIAPGTSGYEQYF
TRBJ2-1	TRBV13	CASSLDGSGSRKNEQFF
TRBJ1-1	TRBV5-1	CASSPYMNTEAFF
TRBJ2-3	TRBV4-1	CASSQGFFTDTQYF
TRBJ1-1	TRBV10-3	CAISDLLNTEAFF
TRBJ1-5	TRBV15	CATSRGTENQPQHF
TRBJ2-3	TRBV5-4	CASSLGKDTQYF
TRBJ2-7	TRBV5-5	CASSDRDRNYEQYF
TRBJ1-5	TRBV10-3	CAISESSQGISQPQHF
TRBJ2-6	TRBV19	CASSNIWTSGSGANVLTF
TRBJ1-1	TRBV3-1/TRBV3-2	CASSQEEGNMSFF
TRBJ1-5	TRBV7-8	CASSSDRGLIQPQHF
TRBJ1-5	TRBV27	CASSLGLNQPQHF
TRBJ2-6	TRBV6-4	CASSDSGGSGANVLTF
TRBJ2-2	TRBV4-2	CASSQWAGPTGELFF
TRBJ2-2	TRBV3-1/TRBV3-2	CASSQSSGNTGELFF
TRBJ1-1	TRBV18	CASSHDSIQGIMNTEAFF
TRBJ2-7	TRBV7-9	CASAVEEGRDEQYF